Listed here are 29 T cell receptor beta chains from one sample, sequenced in a study of T cell repertoires in cytomegalovirus infection. MiXCR, applied by TCRdb to the reads, yields one record per CDR3 protein. The sample yields approximately 120,000 distinct CDR3 sequences, roughly a third seen once. Their recognized antigens are unknown. The sample consisted of CD8+ T cells from cultured PBMCs, taken from culture after CMV antigen stimulation. These receptors were collected from a human donor in good health (CMV status not recorded). Some clones in this sample may be carry-over from other donors' samples.

This clonotype occurred a few times. The genes are TRBV12-3 or TRBV12-4 and TRBJ2-3; D may correspond to TRBD1 or TRBD2 (5 bases each). There are 22 residues in the CDR3. Trimming pared 3 bases from V and 8 bases from J, leaving 39 bases between. The CDR3 region has the DNA TGTGCCAGCAGTTTTTGGATCGGCGGCATTCACCAACTTAGGGACGTCCGGGGTACGCAGTATTTT. Its translation is CASSFWIGGIHQLRDVRGTQYF.

The rearrangement joins TRBV6-1 to TRBJ1-5, with TRBD1 identical over 7 bases. The CDR3 covers 18 residues. Looked up from germline, CDR1 is MNHNS and CDR2 is SASEGT. V shed 8 bases and J 7 bases; nucleotides not matched to a gene: 23. As DNA, the CDR3 is TGTGCCAGCGCCTCCTTGAGTCCTTCGACAGGGCGAGGGCAGCCCCAGCATTTT. This sequence encodes CASASLSPSTGRGQPQHF.

There are a few counts of this clonotype. The gene calls are TRBV12-3 or TRBV12-4 and TRBJ1-2; D call uncertain. V lost 2 bases, J lost 2 bases, and 6 bases lay in between. The CDR3 loop spans 13 amino acids. The DNA of the CDR3 is TGTGCCAGCAGTTTATCAGGAAACTATGGCTACACCTTC. Translation: CASSLSGNYGYTF.

This clonotype was seen at least ten times. V and J are TRBV4-1 and TRBJ2-1; 13 nucleotides agree with TRBD2. Trimming at V came to 0 bases and at J to 3 bases, leaving 5 bases not matched to a gene. The germline V gene encodes CDR1 MGHRA and CDR2 YSYEKL. CDR3 length: 18 amino acids. CDR3 DNA: TGCGCCAGCAGCCAAGATCCGACTAGCGGGGGGCACTACAATGAGCAGTTCTTC. Amino acids: CASSQDPTSGGHYNEQFF.

Only one count was recorded for this clonotype. V and J are TRBV12-3 or TRBV12-4 and TRBJ1-5; tentatively, D is TRBD1 (5 bases). V lost 4 bases and J 6 bases, leaving 10 bases between the germline ends. The CDR3 extends over 13 amino acids. CDR3 amino acids: CASSSPRGQPQHF. CDR3 coding DNA: TGTGCCAGCAGTTCCCCTAGGGGTCAGCCCCAGCATTTT.

The gene calls are TRBV20-1 and TRBJ2-7; D is unclear. Trimming stripped 1 base from V and 0 bases from J, with 25 bases between. CDR1 and CDR2 (germline): DFQATT, SNEGSKA (reference sequence). The CDR3 runs 19 residues. The CDR3 sequence: CSARVQRKSPAAISYEQYF. The CDR3 region has the DNA TGCAGTGCTAGAGTCCAGCGTAAGTCACCCGCGGCGATCTCCTACGAGCAGTACTTC.

V and J are TRBV7-9 and TRBJ2-2; 11 bases are a match to TRBD2. The CDR3 consists of 16 residues. From germline, CDR1 is SEHNR and CDR2 FQNEAQ (reference sequence). Germline trimming cut 0 bases from V and 8 bases from J; bases unmatched to any gene: 5. For the CDR3, the DNA is TGTGCCAGCAGCTTAGCGCGGCCTAGCGGGGGGGGGGAGCTGTTTTTT. Its protein is CASSLARPSGGGELFF. The whole variable domain, filled in from reference TRBV7-9 and TRBJ2-2, reads DTGVSQNPRHKITKRGQNVTFRCDPISEHNRLYWYRQTLGQGPEFLTYFQNEAQLEKSRLLSDRFSAERPKGSFSTLEIQRTEQGDSAMYLCASSLARPSGGGELFFGEGSRLTVL.

In this sample, this clonotype turned up many times. The V gene is TRBV19, the J gene TRBJ2-1; TRBD1 agrees at 8 bases. V shed 6 bases, J shed 6 bases, and the junction held 7 bases outside the gene matches. CDR3 length equals 14 residues. Looked up from germline, CDR1 is LNHDA and CDR2 is SQIVND (reference sequence). CDR3 in amino acids: CASREIGTGNEQFF. The CDR3 nucleotides are TGTGCCAGTAGGGAGATAGGGACAGGCAATGAGCAGTTCTTC.

This clonotype was seen a few times. The V and J genes are TRBV11-1 and TRBJ2-7; D gene ambiguous. V lost 3 bases and J lost 0, with 9 bases in between. The CDR3 is made up of 14 amino acids. Germline lookup yields CDR1 SGHAT and CDR2 FQDESV (reference sequence). Here the CDR3 DNA reads TGTGCCAGCAGCTTGAGAGTCAACTCCTACGAGCAGTACTTC. This codes for CASSLRVNSYEQYF.

This rearrangement joins TRBV25-1 to TRBJ2-2; D is undetermined. Deletions cut 4 bases from V and 2 bases from J, with 11 bases between. Germline V gene lookup returns CDR1 MGHDK and CDR2 SYGVNS. The CDR3 sequence is 15 residues long. In nucleotides, the CDR3 is TGTGCCAGCAGTGCCAACAGACTTAACACCGGGGAGCTGTTTTTT. Translated, it gives CASSANRLNTGELFF.

This clonotype was seen ten or more times. V usage is TRBV7-6 and J usage is TRBJ2-3; possible D gene TRBD1, 6 bases. The V gene's germline CDR1 is SGHVS and CDR2 FNYEAQ. Trimming shortened V by 2 bases and J by 9 bases, and 18 bases separated the two germline ends. This CDR3 region has 15 residues. The CDR3 protein is CASSLTLGPGVTQYF. The CDR3 DNA sequence: TGTGCCAGCAGCTTAACTCTAGGGCCAGGGGTAACGCAGTATTTT.

For the CDR3, the DNA is TGTGCCAGCAGTTTATCAAAGCGATCCTATAATTCACCCCTCCACTTT. Translation gives CASSLSKRSYNSPLHF. The chain has TRBV27 and TRBJ1-6; no reliable D call. The CDR3 extends over 16 amino acids. The ends were cut back, 0 bases at V and 1 base at J, with 7 bases in the middle. Germline CDR1 reads MNHEY; CDR2 reads SMNVEV (reference sequence).

The rearrangement links TRBV10-3 to TRBJ2-3; no clear D. Trimming removed 6 bases from V and 4 bases from J, with 11 bases in between. CDR3 length: 13 residues. Per the germline V gene, CDR1 is ENHRY and CDR2 is SYGVKD. Written as DNA, the CDR3 is TGTGCCATCAGCCGGGCGCTCCCAGATACGCAGTATTTT. Translating gives CAISRALPDTQYF.

The CDR3 nucleotides read TGTGCCAGCGGACCACAGGGTGGGAGTGAAAAACTGTTTTTT. This encodes CASGPQGGSEKLFF. The chain joins TRBV6-2 or TRBV6-3 to TRBJ1-4, with a weak D call TRBD1 (6 bases). Looked up from germline, CDR1 is MNHEY and CDR2 is SVGEGT. The CDR3 covers 14 residues. Trimming took 8 bases from V and 7 from J, leaving 17 bases between them.

This chain uses TRBV27 with TRBJ1-1, with unresolved D. V lost 6 bases and J 1 base, leaving 9 bases between the germline ends. Germline-derived CDR1 and CDR2 are MNHEY and SMNVEV (reference sequence). The CDR3 loop spans 13 amino acids. DNA of the CDR3: TGTGCCAGCAGGGAGGGCACGAACACTGAAGCTTTCTTT. Translating gives CASREGTNTEAFF.

V gene TRBV27 combines with J gene TRBJ1-6, with D maybe TRBD1 (5 bases). CDR3 length: 14 amino acids. The germline CDR1 and CDR2 sequences are MNHEY and SMNVEV (reference sequence). V was shortened by 4 bases and J by 1 base, with 5 bases between the two germline ends. The CDR3 sequence is CASSYRSYNSPLHF. CDR3 in DNA: TGTGCCAGCAGTTACAGGTCCTATAATTCACCCCTCCACTTT.

This clonotype has at least ten counts. CDR3 sequence (DNA): TGTGCCAGCAGTTACGGAGCCCAGGCCACTGAAGCTTTCTTT. Protein sequence: CASSYGAQATEAFF. The chain combines TRBV6-5 with TRBJ1-1, with D unresolved. This CDR3 comprises 14 residues. V was cut by 2 bases and J by 4 bases, with 11 bases left in between. Germline V gene lookup returns CDR1 MNHEY and CDR2 SVGAGI.

This clonotype was found a few times. This chain joins TRBV12-3 or TRBV12-4 and TRBJ2-5; 9 nucleotides match TRBD1. V was pared by 6 bases and J by 2 bases, with 7 bases of the junction left unmatched. The length of the CDR3 is 15 residues. CDR3 coding DNA: TGTGCCAGCAGGCGGACAGGGGATAATCAAGAGACCCAGTACTTC. Its translation: CASRRTGDNQETQYF.

V usage is TRBV7-9 and J usage is TRBJ2-1; D may be TRBD2 (5 bases). The CDR3 sequence is 12 residues long. Germline V gene data show CDR1 as SEHNR and CDR2 as FQNEAQ (reference sequence). The V end lost 5 bases, the J end lost 8 bases, and 10 bases lay between the germline ends. Here the CDR3 DNA reads TGTGCCAGCAGCGAAGCCGGGGATGAGCAGTTCTTC. Its translation is CASSEAGDEQFF. The full variable domain, completed using reference TRBV7-9 and TRBJ2-1, is DTGVSQNPRHKITKRGQNVTFRCDPISEHNRLYWYRQTLGQGPEFLTYFQNEAQLEKSRLLSDRFSAERPKGSFSTLEIQRTEQGDSAMYLCASSEAGDEQFFGPGTRLTVL.

The sample holds a few counts of this clonotype. The chain uses TRBV12-3 or TRBV12-4 and TRBJ2-3; 9 nucleotides line up with TRBD2. The trim removed 4 bases at V and 4 bases at J, leaving 3 bases unmatched. This CDR3 contains 14 residues. The CDR3 nucleotides are TGTGCCAGCAGTTGGACTAGCGAACCAGATACGCAGTATTTT. This gives the protein CASSWTSEPDTQYF.

The chain joins TRBV27 to TRBJ2-3, with D perhaps TRBD1 (6 bases). The V gene's germline CDR1 is MNHEY and CDR2 SMNVEV (reference sequence). V lost 8 bases and J 2 bases, leaving 17 bases between the germline ends. This CDR3 spans 15 amino acids. CDR3 protein: CASALIQGHTDTQYF. CDR3 DNA sequence: TGTGCCAGCGCCCTGATACAGGGCCACACAGATACGCAGTATTTT.

This clonotype was picked up a small number of times. This chain joins TRBV7-6 and TRBJ2-1, with TRBD2 matching over 9 bases. The germline V gene has CDR1 SGHVS and CDR2 FNYEAQ. The V segment lost 5 bases and the J segment 1 base; nucleotides outside the gene matches: 9. The CDR3 is made up of 17 amino acids. The CDR3 region is CASSPRAGGPSYNEQFF. The CDR3 DNA reads as TGTGCCAGCAGCCCCAGAGCGGGGGGTCCTTCCTACAATGAGCAGTTCTTC.

This clonotype was seen a few times. This chain uses TRBV15 with TRBJ1-4; D may be TRBD1 (5 bases). The germline CDR1 and CDR2 sequences are LNHNV and YYDKDF (reference sequence). The CDR3 is 13 residues long. V lost 4 bases and J lost 6, with 9 bases in between. The CDR3: CATSTGNHEKLFF. The CDR3 bases are TGTGCCACCAGCACAGGGAATCATGAAAAACTGTTTTTT.

CDR3 in amino acids: CASSSRRQGLYEQYF. The CDR3 bases are TGTGCCAGCAGTTCTCGTAGGCAGGGACTCTACGAGCAGTACTTC. The chain uses TRBV28 and TRBJ2-7, with D tentatively TRBD2 (6 bases). The ends were cut back, 4 bases at V and 3 bases at J, with 16 bases in the middle. Germline values: CDR1 MDHEN, CDR2 SYDVKM. This CDR3 is 15 amino acids long.

This chain joins TRBV29-1 and TRBJ1-1; 7 bases match TRBD1. The ends lost 6 bases at V and 1 base at J; junction bases unmatched: 5. Germline CDR1 SQVTM, CDR2 ANQGSEA. This CDR3 comprises 13 residues. CDR3 sequence (DNA): TGCAGCGTACGGACAGGTTCGAACACTGAAGCTTTCTTT. Protein product: CSVRTGSNTEAFF.

V is TRBV20-1 and J is TRBJ2-5; TRBD2 matches 11 bases. V shed 6 bases and J 8 bases; nucleotides not matched to a gene: 14. The CDR3 contains 15 residues. Germline loops: CDR1 DFQATT, CDR2 SNEGSKA (reference sequence). The CDR3 sequence is CSAGIAGGGFGTQYF. In DNA form, the CDR3 reads TGCAGTGCCGGGATAGCGGGGGGGGGCTTTGGAACCCAGTACTTC.

This chain connects TRBV20-1 to TRBJ2-3; D not resolved. This CDR3 contains 14 residues. Germline assignment: CDR1 DFQATT and CDR2 SNEGSKA (reference sequence). With 0 bases removed from V and 0 bases from J, the gap between germline ends came to 7 bases. Here the CDR3 reads CSARDLDSTDTQYF. The CDR3 nucleotides read TGCAGTGCTAGAGATCTGGACAGCACAGATACGCAGTATTTT.

The chain has TRBV11-3 and TRBJ2-7, with 9 bases fitting TRBD1. V shed 2 bases and J 5 bases; nucleotides not matched to a gene: 4. The CDR3 is 14 amino acids. Germline V gene lookup returns CDR1 SGHNT and CDR2 YENEEA. The CDR3 protein is CASSLSGTGNEQYF. The CDR3 nucleotides are TGTGCCAGCAGCTTATCCGGGACAGGGAACGAGCAGTACTTC.

This clonotype was counted at least ten times. The chain employs TRBV6-1 and TRBJ2-3; the D gene is possibly TRBD2 (6 bases). The CDR3 is 21 residues long. Germline CDR1 is MNHNS and CDR2 is SASEGT. V dropped 3 bases and J dropped 0 bases, with 28 bases sitting between them. CDR3 bases: TGTGCCAGCAGTGATTATCGGGCTAGCGTCTATTACATCTCTAGCACAGATACGCAGTATTTT. Translating it yields CASSDYRASVYYISSTDTQYF.